The sample holds one count of the clone carrying this TCR beta chain. J lost 4 bases, V lost 1 base, and 3 bases had no gene match. Germline CDR1 SGHTA, CDR2 FQGNSA. This CDR3 comprises 14 residues. This record comes from a study of technical replicates of blood from a few donors. Profiling relied on immunoSEQ multiplex PCR, and the TCRdb table lists in-frame clones only, not all of them. The sample lists under 70,000 clones; roughly 86% were seen once. The V call is TRBV7-2, the J call TRBJ1-2, with 7 bases matching TRBD1. The TCR sequence derives from a human donor in good health. Some clones in this sample may be carry-over from other donors' samples. The sample was PBMCs. The CDR3: CASSLGQGIYGYTF. For the CDR3, the DNA is TGTGCCAGCAGCTTAGGACAGGGCATCTATGGCTACACCTTC.